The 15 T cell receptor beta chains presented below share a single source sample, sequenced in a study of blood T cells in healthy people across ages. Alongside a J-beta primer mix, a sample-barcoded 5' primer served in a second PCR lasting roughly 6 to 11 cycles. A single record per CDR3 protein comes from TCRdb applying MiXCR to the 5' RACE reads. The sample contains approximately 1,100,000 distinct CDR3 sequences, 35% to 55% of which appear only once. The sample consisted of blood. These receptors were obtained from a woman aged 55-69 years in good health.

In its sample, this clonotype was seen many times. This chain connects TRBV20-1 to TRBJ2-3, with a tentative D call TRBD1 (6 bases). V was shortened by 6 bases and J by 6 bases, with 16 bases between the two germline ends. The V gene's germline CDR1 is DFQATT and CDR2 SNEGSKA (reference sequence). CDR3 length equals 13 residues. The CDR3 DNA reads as TGCAGTGCCCTCCCCAGGGGTTCGGATACGCAGTATTTT. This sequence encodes CSALPRGSDTQYF.

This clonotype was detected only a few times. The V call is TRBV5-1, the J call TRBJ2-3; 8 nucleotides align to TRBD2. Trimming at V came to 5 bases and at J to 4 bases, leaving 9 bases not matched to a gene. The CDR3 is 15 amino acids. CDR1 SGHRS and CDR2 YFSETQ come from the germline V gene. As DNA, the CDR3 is TGCGCCAGCAGGTCTACCGGGACTAGTGCAGATACGCAGTATTTT. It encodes CASRSTGTSADTQYF.

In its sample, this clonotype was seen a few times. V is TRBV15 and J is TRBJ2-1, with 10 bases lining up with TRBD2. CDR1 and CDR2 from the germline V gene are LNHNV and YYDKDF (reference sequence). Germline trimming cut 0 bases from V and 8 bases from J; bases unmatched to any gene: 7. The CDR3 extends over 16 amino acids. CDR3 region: CATSRDRSGRVDEQFF. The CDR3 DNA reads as TGTGCCACCAGCAGAGATCGCAGCGGGAGGGTTGATGAGCAGTTCTTC.

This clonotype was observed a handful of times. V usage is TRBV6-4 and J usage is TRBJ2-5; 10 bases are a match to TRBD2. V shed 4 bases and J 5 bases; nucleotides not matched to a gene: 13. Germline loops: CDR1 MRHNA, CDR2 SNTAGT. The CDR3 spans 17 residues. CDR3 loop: CASSAKGLAGDGETQYF. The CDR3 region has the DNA TGTGCCAGCAGTGCCAAGGGGCTAGCGGGAGATGGGGAGACCCAGTACTTC.

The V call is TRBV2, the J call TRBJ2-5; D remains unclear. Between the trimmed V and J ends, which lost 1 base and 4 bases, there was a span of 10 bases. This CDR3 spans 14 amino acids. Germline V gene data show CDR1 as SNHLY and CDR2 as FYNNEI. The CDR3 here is CASSEELGSETQYF. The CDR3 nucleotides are TGTGCCAGCAGTGAAGAGTTAGGGTCAGAGACCCAGTACTTC.

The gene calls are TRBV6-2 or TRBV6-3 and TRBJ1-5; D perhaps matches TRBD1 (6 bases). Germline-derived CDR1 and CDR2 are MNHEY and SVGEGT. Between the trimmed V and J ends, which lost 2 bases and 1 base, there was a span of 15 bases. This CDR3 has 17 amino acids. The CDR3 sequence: CASSYLRGGRSNQPQHF. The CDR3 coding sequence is TGTGCCAGCAGTTACCTCCGAGGGGGTCGGAGCAATCAGCCCCAGCATTTT.

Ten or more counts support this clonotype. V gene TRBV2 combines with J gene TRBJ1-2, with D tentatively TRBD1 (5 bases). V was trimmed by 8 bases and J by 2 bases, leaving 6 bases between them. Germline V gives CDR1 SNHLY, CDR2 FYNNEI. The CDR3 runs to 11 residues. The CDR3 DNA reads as TGTGCCAGCGGGGGAAACTATGGCTACACCTTC. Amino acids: CASGGNYGYTF.

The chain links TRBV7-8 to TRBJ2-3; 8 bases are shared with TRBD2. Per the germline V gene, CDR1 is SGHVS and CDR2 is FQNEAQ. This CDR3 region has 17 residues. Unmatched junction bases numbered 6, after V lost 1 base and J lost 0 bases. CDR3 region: CASSLEAGLGSTDTQYF. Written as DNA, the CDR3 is TGTGCCAGCAGCTTAGAGGCGGGACTAGGTAGCACAGATACGCAGTATTTT.

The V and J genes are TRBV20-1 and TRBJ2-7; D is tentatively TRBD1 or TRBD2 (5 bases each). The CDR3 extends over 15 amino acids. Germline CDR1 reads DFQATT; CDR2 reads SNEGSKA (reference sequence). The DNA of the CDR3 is TGCGGTACTGAGGGACGCCGAGACGTATCCTACGAGCAGTACTTC. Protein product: CGTEGRRDVSYEQYF.

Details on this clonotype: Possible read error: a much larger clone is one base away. The CDR3 region is CVSSLLVEQYF. The CDR3 DNA reads as TGTGTCAGCAGTCTCCTAGTCGAGCAGTACTTC. The J gene is TRBJ2-7, the V gene TRBV6-2 or TRBV6-3; D uncertain. Germline CDR1 reads MNHEY; CDR2 reads SVGEGT. The CDR3 contains 11 residues.

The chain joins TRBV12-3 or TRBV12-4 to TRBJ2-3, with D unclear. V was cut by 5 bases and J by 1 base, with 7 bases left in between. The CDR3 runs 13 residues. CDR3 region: CASSIFGTDTQYF. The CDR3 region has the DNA TGTGCCAGCAGTATATTTGGCACAGATACGCAGTATTTT.

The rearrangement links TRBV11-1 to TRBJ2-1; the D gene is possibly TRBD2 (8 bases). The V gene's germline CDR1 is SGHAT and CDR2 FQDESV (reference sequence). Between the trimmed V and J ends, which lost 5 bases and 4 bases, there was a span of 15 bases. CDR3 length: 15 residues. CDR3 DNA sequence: TGTGCCAGCAGCCAGCGGGGGACAGTTTACAATGAGCAGTTCTTC. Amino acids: CASSQRGTVYNEQFF. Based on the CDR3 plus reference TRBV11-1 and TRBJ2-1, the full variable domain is EAEVAQSPRYKITEKSQAVAFWCDPISGHATLYWYRQILGQGPELLVQFQDESVVDDSQLPKDRFSAERLKGVDSTLKIQPAELGDSAMYLCASSQRGTVYNEQFFGPGTRLTVL.

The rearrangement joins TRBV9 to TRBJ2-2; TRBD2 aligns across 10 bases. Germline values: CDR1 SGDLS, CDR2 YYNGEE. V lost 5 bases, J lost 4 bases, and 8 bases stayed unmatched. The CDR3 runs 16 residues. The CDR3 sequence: CASRPQAGGATGELFF. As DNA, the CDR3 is TGTGCCAGCAGACCTCAAGCGGGAGGGGCCACCGGGGAGCTGTTTTTT.

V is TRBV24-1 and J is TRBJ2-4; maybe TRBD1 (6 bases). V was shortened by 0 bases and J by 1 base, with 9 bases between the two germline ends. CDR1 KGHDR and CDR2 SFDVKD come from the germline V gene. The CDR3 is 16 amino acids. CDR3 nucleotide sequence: TGTGCCACCAGTGATTTGTGGGGGCTCGCCAAAAACATTCAGTACTTC. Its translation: CATSDLWGLAKNIQYF.

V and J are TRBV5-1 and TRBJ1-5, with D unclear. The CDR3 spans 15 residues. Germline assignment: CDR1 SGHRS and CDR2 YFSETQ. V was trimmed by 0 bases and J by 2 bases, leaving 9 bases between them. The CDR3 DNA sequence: TGCGCCAGCAGCTTGGGTCCGTACGGCAATCAGCCCCAGCATTTT. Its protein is CASSLGPYGNQPQHF.